This section outlines one TCR beta chain sequence together with its context. Measured with immunoSEQ multiplex PCR; TCRdb has only the in-frame clones, and not every one. The sample carries 50,000 to 75,000 clones, about 83% recorded once. The CDR3 is 18 residues long. The germline CDR1 and CDR2 sequences are SGHDN and FVKESK. After removal of 0 bases from V and 3 bases from J, the junction contained 11 bases not matched to a gene. The source of the sample is a study of early stage breast cancer tumors. Study summary: Around 10-fold was the mean read coverage per sample.

Input material: blood. This chain links TRBV14 with TRBJ1-3; 7 bases align to TRBD1. This sequence was found in a person in their thirties with breast cancer. CDR3 region: CASSQDESHRGFGNTIYF. The CDR3 coding sequence is TGTGCCAGCAGCCAAGATGAAAGCCACAGGGGTTTTGGAAACACCATATATTTT.